Shown below are 3 T cell receptor beta chains from a single sample sequenced in a study of shared clonotypes between healthy human individuals. Sequencing used immunoSEQ multiplex PCR; TCRdb keeps in-frame clones, though not all of them. The profile shows some 630,000 clones, less than 80% of them singletons. The sample comprised memory CD4+ T cells sorted from blood. Subset here: CD45RA-negative fraction. The receptors were gathered from a woman aged 25 to 39 in good health.

The CDR3 reads CASSAQAGDTQYF. Written as DNA, the CDR3 is TGTGCCAGCAGTGCCCAAGCGGGAGATACGCAGTATTTT. V and J are TRBV25-1 and TRBJ2-3, with D tentatively TRBD2 (6 bases). This CDR3 is 13 amino acids long. V was clipped by 4 bases and J by 5 bases, with 10 bases between them. The germline gives CDR1 MGHDK, CDR2 SYGVNS.

The gene calls are TRBV27 and TRBJ2-1, with 8 bases lining up with TRBD2. Germline-derived CDR1 and CDR2 are MNHEY and SMNVEV (reference sequence). With 3 bases clipped from V and 4 bases from J, the junction kept 8 bases outside the gene matches. This CDR3 has 16 amino acids. CDR3 region: CASSLGGGRTYNEQFF. The CDR3 DNA reads as TGTGCCAGCAGTTTGGGCGGCGGGAGGACATACAATGAGCAGTTCTTC.

V usage is TRBV7-2 and J usage is TRBJ2-1; 14 bases fit TRBD2. The CDR3 sequence is 15 residues long. Per germline, CDR1 SGHTA and CDR2 FQGNSA. The V and J ends lost 5 bases and 6 bases, in that order; junction bases with no gene match: 3. The CDR3 sequence: CASSPGTSGSNEQFF. CDR3 sequence (DNA): TGTGCCAGCAGCCCCGGGACTAGCGGGAGCAATGAGCAGTTCTTC.